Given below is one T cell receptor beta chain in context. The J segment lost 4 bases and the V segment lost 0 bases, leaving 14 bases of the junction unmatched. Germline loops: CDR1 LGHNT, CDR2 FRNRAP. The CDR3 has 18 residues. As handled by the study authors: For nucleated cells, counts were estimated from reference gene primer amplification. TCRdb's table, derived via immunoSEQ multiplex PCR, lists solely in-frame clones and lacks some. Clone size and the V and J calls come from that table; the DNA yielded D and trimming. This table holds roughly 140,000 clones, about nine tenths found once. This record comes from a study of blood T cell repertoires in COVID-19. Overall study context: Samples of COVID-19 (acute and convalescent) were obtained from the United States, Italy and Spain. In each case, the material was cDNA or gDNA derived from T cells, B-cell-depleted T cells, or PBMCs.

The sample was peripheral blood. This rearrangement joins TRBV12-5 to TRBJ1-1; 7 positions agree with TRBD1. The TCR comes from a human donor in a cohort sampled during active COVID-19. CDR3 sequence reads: CASGLVRWSAPGGTEAFF. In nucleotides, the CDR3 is TGTGCTAGTGGTTTGGTACGTTGGTCGGCTCCAGGGGGCACTGAAGCTTTCTTT.